This T cell receptor beta chain was observed in a study of blood T cells in healthy people across ages. Study-level information: When template switching was applied, about one barcoded beta molecule was captured per two T cells. The study's findings and limits: Higher naive T cell percentage went strongly together with higher TCR beta diversity.

Primers used in a second PCR of roughly 7 to 12 cycles were a sample-barcoded 5' primer and a J-beta primer mix. One entry per CDR3 protein results from TCRdb running MiXCR on the 5' RACE reads. The table includes about 780,000 distinct CDR3 sequences, 62% detected once. The CDR3 spans 13 residues. The V and J ends lost 0 bases and 7 bases respectively, with 8 bases between them. Germline V gene lookup returns CDR1 MRHNA and CDR2 SNTAGT. A remark on this clonotype: Antigen specificity is unknown.

The receptor's source is a man aged 25 to 45 in good health. V and J are TRBV6-4 and TRBJ2-3, with unresolved D. Sequencing used blood. For the CDR3, the DNA is TGTGCCAGCAGTGACTCAATTTCAAATACGCAGTATTTT. Protein sequence: CASSDSISNTQYF.